Shown below are 30 T cell receptor beta chains from a single sample sequenced in a study of chronic HIV infection and antiretroviral therapy. Each CDR3 protein gets one entry after TCRdb re-called the 5' RACE reads with MiXCR. The profile shows 30,000 to 45,000 distinct CDR3 sequences, roughly 8.2% of them singletons. The sample taken for sequencing was peripheral blood. The receptors shown here come from an adult who had HIV and had not received antiretroviral therapy, or was an uninfected healthy control (not recorded which).

This clonotype came up many times. The chain has TRBV29-1 and TRBJ1-1, with 7 bases lining up with TRBD1. Germline V CDR1 and CDR2: SQVTM, ANQGSEA. Trimming at V came to 8 bases and at J to 4 bases, leaving 4 bases not matched to a gene. This CDR3 has 11 amino acids. CDR3 coding DNA: TGCAGCACCTGGGACAGCACTGAAGCTTTCTTT. Amino acid sequence: CSTWDSTEAFF.

This clonotype has a handful of counts. The gene calls are TRBV11-3 and TRBJ2-2; 9 positions match TRBD2. Germline V gene lookup returns CDR1 SGHNT and CDR2 YENEEA. V shed 2 bases and J 3 bases; nucleotides not matched to a gene: 4. This CDR3 spans 16 amino acids. This CDR3 is CASSLQGLADTGELFF. CDR3 DNA sequence: TGTGCCAGCAGCTTACAGGGACTAGCCGACACCGGGGAGCTGTTTTTT.

This clonotype was observed many times. The gene calls are TRBV29-1 and TRBJ1-2; weak D call: TRBD1 (5 bases). V was cut by 7 bases and J by 4 bases, with 10 bases left in between. CDR1 and CDR2 from the germline V gene are SQVTM and ANQGSEA. This CDR3 comprises 11 residues. CDR3 nucleotides: TGCAGCGGCAGGGAAGGCTATGGCTACACCTTC. Translation gives CSGREGYGYTF.

This clonotype was recorded many times. This chain uses TRBV7-2 with TRBJ2-5; D is unclear. Germline loops: CDR1 SGHTA, CDR2 FQGNSA. This CDR3 is 11 amino acids long. Trimming removed 0 bases at V and 5 bases at J, with 1 base between. CDR3 in amino acids: CASSLAETQYF. The CDR3 DNA reads as TGTGCCAGCAGCTTAGCGGAGACCCAGTACTTC.

In its sample, this clonotype was seen a few times. V gene TRBV9 combines with J gene TRBJ2-5, with D maybe TRBD2 (6 bases). This CDR3 contains 14 residues. Trimming removed 0 bases from V and 3 bases from J, with 9 bases in between. Germline values: CDR1 SGDLS, CDR2 YYNGEE. CDR3 DNA: TGTGCCAGCAGCGTAGTCGGAGGGGAAGAGACCCAGTACTTC. This gives the protein CASSVVGGEETQYF. Drawing the rest from reference TRBV9 and TRBJ2-5, the complete variable domain is DSGVTQTPKHLITATGQRVTLRCSPRSGDLSVYWYQQSLDQGLQFLIQYYNGEERAKGNILERFSAQQFPDLHSELNLSSLELGDSALYFCASSVVGGEETQYFGPGTRLLVL.

The table lists this clonotype with many counts. The chain links TRBV29-1 to TRBJ2-7; D ambiguous. The CDR3 spans 12 residues. The V end lost 0 bases, the J end lost 4 bases, and 7 bases lay between the germline ends. The germline CDR1 and CDR2 sequences are SQVTM and ANQGSEA. CDR3 loop: CSVEEYGYEQYF. The CDR3 DNA is TGCAGCGTTGAAGAATACGGATACGAGCAGTACTTC.

The chain is built from TRBV29-1 and TRBJ2-3, with 9 nucleotides matching TRBD1. Germline CDR1 and CDR2: SQVTM and ANQGSEA. The CDR3 loop spans 14 amino acids. Unmatched junction bases numbered 9, after V lost 7 bases and J lost 4 bases. The CDR3: CSGRGTGPADTQYF. The DNA of the CDR3 is TGCAGCGGCCGGGGGACAGGGCCTGCAGATACGCAGTATTTT.

This chain joins TRBV28 and TRBJ2-5; 8 bases fit TRBD2. The V and J ends lost 4 bases and 5 bases, in that order; junction bases with no gene match: 12. Germline loops: CDR1 MDHEN, CDR2 SYDVKM. The CDR3 sequence is 16 residues long. The CDR3 bases are TGTGCCAGCAGTTCACCGGGAGGGGGATTGGAGGAGACCCAGTACTTC. This encodes CASSSPGGGLEETQYF.

This sequence joins TRBV28 and TRBJ2-7; D ambiguous. The CDR3 sequence is 14 residues long. V lost 3 bases, J lost 2 bases, and 11 bases lay in between. Per germline, CDR1 MDHEN and CDR2 SYDVKM. Written as DNA, the CDR3 is TGTGCCAGCAGTTTGGGCGGAAAAACCTACGAGCAGTACTTC. Its protein is CASSLGGKTYEQYF.

The CDR3 DNA sequence: TGTGCCAGCAGTCCCCCGGGGGCGGACTCCTACGAGCAGTACTTC. Protein: CASSPPGADSYEQYF. The chain employs TRBV28 and TRBJ2-7, with D possibly called TRBD1 or TRBD2 (6 bases each). Germline loops: CDR1 MDHEN, CDR2 SYDVKM. The germline V and J ends were trimmed by 5 bases and 0 bases, with 14 bases remaining between them. The CDR3 covers 15 residues.

This clonotype was recorded a few times. The chain carries TRBV28 and TRBJ2-3; tentatively, D is TRBD1 or TRBD2 (5 bases each). The CDR3 totals 13 residues. CDR1 MDHEN and CDR2 SYDVKM come from the germline V gene. Trimming shortened V by 5 bases and J by 5 bases, and 11 bases separated the two germline ends. The CDR3 loop reads CASSRGRGDTQYF. The DNA of the CDR3 is TGTGCCAGCAGTCGGGGCCGAGGAGATACGCAGTATTTT.

This clonotype was observed a few times. The gene calls are TRBV4-3 and TRBJ2-3; D is ambiguous. CDR3 length: 12 amino acids. Germline CDR1 reads LGHNA; CDR2 reads YSLEER. Trimming removed 3 bases from V and 6 bases from J, with 7 bases in between. CDR3 amino acids: CASSQSDDTQYF. CDR3 nucleotide sequence: TGCGCCAGCAGCCAGAGCGACGATACGCAGTATTTT.

As DNA, the CDR3 is TGTGCCAGCAGCCCCGTGACGGGACCCCCGGATACGCAGTATTTT. Protein: CASSPVTGPPDTQYF. The chain couples TRBV7-3 to TRBJ2-3; D assignment may be TRBD1 or TRBD2 (5 bases each). Per the germline V gene, CDR1 is SGHTA and CDR2 is FQGTGA. Trimming took 5 bases from V and 6 from J, leaving 18 bases between them. The CDR3 loop spans 15 amino acids. The whole variable domain, filled in from reference TRBV7-3 and TRBJ2-3, reads GAGVSQTPSNKVTEKGKYVELRCDPISGHTALYWYRQSLGQGPEFLIYFQGTGAADDSGLPNDRFFAVRPEGSVSTLKIQRTERGDSAVYLCASSPVTGPPDTQYFGPGTRLTVL.

This clonotype was seen repeatedly, ten times or more. V is TRBV4-1 and J is TRBJ2-3, with D possibly TRBD2 on 5 matching bases. Germline V lookup: CDR1 MGHRA, CDR2 YSYEKL. Trimming left V 6 bases short and J 0 bases short, with 19 bases between. The CDR3 has 17 amino acids. The CDR3 nucleotides are TGCGCCAGCAGTTATAGGACTTCTCTCGCTAGCACAGATACGCAGTATTTT. Translating gives CASSYRTSLASTDTQYF.

This clonotype was observed at least ten times. The J gene is TRBJ1-2, the V gene TRBV20-1; D is unclear. Per the germline V gene, CDR1 is DFQATT and CDR2 is SNEGSKA (reference sequence). The CDR3 extends over 12 amino acids. V lost 3 bases to trimming and J lost 8 bases, with 13 bases between them. The CDR3 protein is CSASSGRGGYTF. The CDR3 DNA is TGCAGTGCTAGTTCTGGAAGAGGAGGCTACACCTTC.

This clonotype was recorded at least ten times. CDR3 amino acids: CAISPRWGSTDTQYF. The CDR3 DNA is TGTGCCATCAGTCCCCGGTGGGGTAGCACAGATACGCAGTATTTT. This rearrangement joins TRBV10-3 to TRBJ2-3; D gene uncertain. V gave up 5 bases and J gave up 0 bases, with 12 bases separating them. Germline lookup yields CDR1 ENHRY and CDR2 SYGVKD. CDR3 length equals 15 residues.

The V gene is TRBV29-1, the J gene TRBJ2-5, with 7 bases identical to TRBD2. The CDR3 totals 14 residues. V lost 8 bases to trimming and J lost 5 bases; unmatched junction nucleotides: 14. The germline CDR1 and CDR2 sequences are SQVTM and ANQGSEA. CDR3 sequence reads: CSFSRGDSGETQYF. As DNA, the CDR3 is TGCAGCTTTTCTCGGGGGGACTCGGGGGAGACCCAGTACTTC.

This clonotype turned up a few times. The V call is TRBV28, the J call TRBJ2-7, with D perhaps matching TRBD2 (5 bases). Germline CDR1 MDHEN, CDR2 SYDVKM. The V gene lost 3 bases and the J gene lost 2 bases, with 8 bases spanning the gap. The length of the CDR3 is 13 residues. CDR3 region: CASSFQRTYEQYF. The CDR3 region has the DNA TGTGCCAGCAGTTTTCAGCGGACCTACGAGCAGTACTTC.

This clonotype has only a few counts. This sequence joins TRBV12-3 or TRBV12-4 and TRBJ2-6, with D perhaps matching TRBD2 (6 bases). Trimming took 5 bases from V and 0 from J, leaving 17 bases between them. The CDR3 is 18 amino acids. The CDR3 loop is CASSPGGALLSGANVLTF. CDR3 bases: TGTGCCAGCAGTCCCGGAGGGGCCCTGCTCTCTGGGGCCAACGTCCTGACTTTC.

This clonotype was seen many times. The chain links TRBV4-1 to TRBJ1-5, with 7 bases fitting TRBD1. CDR1 MGHRA and CDR2 YSYEKL come from the germline V gene. CDR3 length: 15 amino acids. V trimming: 1 base; J trimming: 7 bases; junction bases outside the gene matches: 7. The CDR3 here is CASSQADRAVQPQHF. The CDR3 bases are TGCGCCAGCAGCCAAGCAGACAGGGCGGTCCAGCCCCAGCATTTT.

The chain carries TRBV18 and TRBJ2-6, with D perhaps TRBD1 (5 bases). CDR3 size: 17 residues. V was clipped by 3 bases and J by 0 bases, with 12 bases between them. The germline V gene encodes CDR1 KGHSH and CDR2 LQKENI. CDR3 residues: CASSPVAGNSGANVLTF. In DNA form, the CDR3 reads TGTGCCAGCTCACCTGTTGCAGGGAACTCTGGGGCCAACGTCCTGACTTTC.

In its sample, this clonotype was seen many times. V is TRBV9 and J is TRBJ2-1, with D uncertain. There are 12 residues in the CDR3. Germline V CDR1 and CDR2: SGDLS, YYNGEE. V lost 7 bases, J lost 8 bases, and 13 bases lay in between. The CDR3 protein is CASGSARYEQFF. The CDR3 DNA follows: TGTGCCAGCGGTTCGGCGCGGTATGAGCAGTTCTTC.

At least ten counts were recorded for this clonotype. The chain recombines TRBV29-1 with TRBJ2-5; a weak D match, TRBD1 (6 bases). V dropped 3 bases and J dropped 5 bases, with 10 bases sitting between them. CDR3 length: 12 amino acids. In germline, CDR1 is SQVTM, CDR2 ANQGSEA. The CDR3 nucleotides are TGCAGCGTTGAGGACAGTATGGAGACCCAGTACTTC. Its protein is CSVEDSMETQYF. The variable domain in full, completed from reference TRBV29-1 and TRBJ2-5, reads SAVISQKPSRDICQRGTSLTIQCQVDSQVTMMFWYRQQPGQSLTLIATANQGSEATYESGFVIDKFPISRPNLTFSTLTVSNMSPEDSSIYLCSVEDSMETQYFGPGTRLLVL.

This clonotype was seen ten or more times. The gene calls are TRBV28 and TRBJ2-7; D gene uncertain. With 6 bases removed from V and 2 bases from J, the gap between germline ends came to 11 bases. Looked up from germline, CDR1 is MDHEN and CDR2 is SYDVKM. The CDR3 runs 13 residues. This CDR3 is CASRVQLAYEQYF. CDR3 DNA sequence: TGTGCCAGCAGAGTCCAGTTAGCCTACGAGCAGTACTTC.

This clonotype was recorded many times. The chain has TRBV9 and TRBJ2-5; 7 bases are a match to TRBD1. Germline CDR1 is SGDLS and CDR2 is YYNGEE. The trim removed 4 bases at V and 5 bases at J, leaving 11 bases unmatched. There are 15 residues in the CDR3. The CDR3 region has the DNA TGTGCCAGCAGCACAAGTACAGGGGATCGGGAGACCCAGTACTTC. This sequence encodes CASSTSTGDRETQYF.

The CDR3 coding sequence is TGTGCCAGCAGTGAAGCCTCCGGACCCTACGAGCAGTACTTC. It is translated as CASSEASGPYEQYF. The V and J genes are TRBV2 and TRBJ2-7; no clear D. CDR1 is SNHLY, CDR2 FYNNEI, per germline. The CDR3 extends over 14 amino acids. Trimming cost V 0 bases and J 2 bases, with 8 bases left between them.

The V call is TRBV7-9, the J call TRBJ1-2, with TRBD1 identical over 9 bases. The CDR3 is 14 amino acids. Germline V gives CDR1 SEHNR, CDR2 FQNEAQ (reference sequence). J was trimmed by 7 bases and V by 5 bases; bases with no gene match: 8. The CDR3 protein is CASSLLQGAGGYTF. CDR3 coding DNA: TGTGCCAGCAGCCTTTTACAGGGGGCAGGTGGCTACACCTTC.

This clonotype occurred many times. V is TRBV29-1 and J is TRBJ2-2; the D call may be TRBD1 or TRBD2 (5 bases each). The CDR3 has 14 residues. Germline V gene lookup returns CDR1 SQVTM and CDR2 ANQGSEA. The V end lost 5 bases, the J end lost 6 bases, and 16 bases lay between the germline ends. The CDR3 here is CSVSKGSVAGELFF. CDR3 DNA sequence: TGCAGCGTTTCCAAGGGGAGCGTCGCCGGGGAGCTGTTTTTT.

There are many counts of this clonotype. CDR3 sequence (DNA): TGCAGCGGTACAGGGGGGAGCACAGATACGCAGTATTTT. This encodes CSGTGGSTDTQYF. V and J are TRBV29-1 and TRBJ2-3; 8 bases line up with TRBD1. CDR1 is SQVTM and CDR2 is ANQGSEA in the germline V gene. The CDR3 is 13 amino acids. The V and J ends lost 7 bases and 0 bases, in that order; junction bases with no gene match: 3.

In this sample, this clonotype turned up a few times. This chain connects TRBV2 to TRBJ2-4; no clear D gene. The CDR3 runs to 10 residues. V lost 6 bases and J lost 7, with 4 bases in between. Per the germline V gene, CDR1 is SNHLY and CDR2 is FYNNEI. The CDR3 reads CASRSNIQYF. CDR3 in DNA: TGTGCCAGCAGGAGTAACATTCAGTACTTC.